This record looks at one TCR beta chain sequence and its context. Germline CDR1 is SGHTA and CDR2 is FQGNSA. The ends lost 5 bases at V and 5 bases at J; junction bases unmatched: 9. The CDR3 is 16 amino acids. The entry originates in a study of shared clonotypes between healthy human individuals. The input for sorted-subset replicate PCRs was approximately 190 ng DNA, tens of thousands of T cell genomes. Clones were read by immunoSEQ multiplex PCR, and TCRdb kept only the in-frame ones, dropping some. Of 2.3 million or so clones listed, just over 90% are singletons. Every donor was a Caucasian adult from Nashville, Tennessee. In the CD4+ fraction, cells were divided into CD45RA+ naive and CD45RA-negative memory subsets.

The V gene is TRBV7-2, the J gene TRBJ1-2; 12 nucleotides agree with TRBD1. The sequenced material came from naive CD4+ T cells from PBMCs. Sample subset: CD45RA+ positively selected. The receptor comes from a man aged 18 to 30 in good health. Some clones in this sample may be carry-over from other donors' samples. The CDR3 protein is CASSPNSGQGAYGYTF. In nucleotides, the CDR3 is TGTGCCAGCAGCCCGAACTCGGGACAGGGGGCGTATGGCTACACCTTC. Based on the CDR3 plus reference TRBV7-2 and TRBJ1-2, the full variable domain is GAGVSQSPSNKVTEKGKDVELRCDPISGHTALYWYRQSLGQGLEFLIYFQGNSAPDKSGLPSDRFSAERTGGSVSTLTIQRTQQEDSAVYLCASSPNSGQGAYGYTFGSGTRLTVV.